Listed here are 32 T cell receptor beta chains from one sample, sequenced in a study of identical twins. TCRdb re-analysed the 5' RACE reads in MiXCR, keeping a single row per CDR3 protein. The sample holds roughly 250,000 distinct CDR3 sequences, around 7% seen once. This sample was also put to use in a study of yellow fever vaccine responses in identical twins.

The sample taken for sequencing was memory (CD45RO+) T cells sorted from blood. These receptors were collected from a woman aged 18-29 years in good health.

This chain links TRBV13 with TRBJ2-3, with a weak D call TRBD2 (5 bases). The CDR3 is 14 amino acids. Germline lookup yields CDR1 PRHDT and CDR2 FYEKMQ (reference sequence). V was trimmed by 3 bases and J by 6 bases, leaving 13 bases between them. The DNA for the CDR3 is TGTGCCAGCAGCTTCCTGACCCGAGGGGATACGCAGTATTTT. This encodes CASSFLTRGDTQYF. Filled out from reference TRBV13 and TRBJ2-3, the complete variable domain reads AAGVIQSPRHLIKEKRETATLKCYPIPRHDTVYWYQQGPGQDPQFLISFYEKMQSDKGSIPDRFSAQQFSDYHSELNMSSLELGDSALYFCASSFLTRGDTQYFGPGTRLTVL.

The sample holds many counts of this clonotype. The rearrangement links TRBV7-2 to TRBJ2-1, with 11 bases lining up with TRBD2. The germline gives CDR1 SGHTA, CDR2 FQGNSA. The trim removed 3 bases at V and 0 bases at J, leaving 1 base unmatched. The CDR3 is made up of 16 amino acids. CDR3 sequence reads: CASSFSGGASYNEQFF. CDR3 coding DNA: TGTGCCAGCAGCTTTAGCGGGGGGGCCTCCTACAATGAGCAGTTCTTC.

This chain links TRBV4-1 with TRBJ2-4; TRBD2 matches at 7 bases. Per the germline V gene, CDR1 is MGHRA and CDR2 is YSYEKL. The ends lost 0 bases at V and 7 bases at J; junction bases unmatched: 3. The CDR3 is 14 amino acids. CDR3 nucleotides: TGCGCCAGCAGCCAAGACGTGGGGGGGAACATTCAGTACTTC. Translating it yields CASSQDVGGNIQYF.

This clonotype was detected ten times or more. The rearrangement uses TRBV15 and TRBJ2-3, with TRBD2 as a possible D gene (6 bases). The CDR3 runs 18 residues. Trimming removed 0 bases at V and 0 bases at J, with 16 bases between. The germline gives CDR1 LNHNV, CDR2 YYDKDF (reference sequence). CDR3 in amino acids: CATSRDFSSGDSTDTQYF. Here the CDR3 DNA reads TGTGCCACCAGCAGAGATTTTAGTTCGGGGGACAGCACAGATACGCAGTATTTT.

This clonotype was detected a few times. The chain employs TRBV11-2 and TRBJ2-7, with 8 nucleotides matching TRBD1. The germline gives CDR1 SGHAT, CDR2 FQNNGV. The length of the CDR3 is 14 residues. Germline trimming cut 5 bases from V and 6 bases from J; bases unmatched to any gene: 9. CDR3: CASSRTGLSVEQYF. The CDR3 region has the DNA TGTGCCAGCAGCCGGACAGGGTTATCGGTCGAGCAGTACTTC.

The chain couples TRBV5-1 to TRBJ2-3, with 8 positions matching TRBD2. This CDR3 has 12 residues. V shed 6 bases, J shed 3 bases, and the junction held 0 bases outside the gene matches. From germline, CDR1 is SGHRS and CDR2 YFSETQ. CDR3 protein: CASTGGTDTQYF. DNA for the CDR3: TGCGCCAGCACGGGAGGGACAGATACGCAGTATTTT.

The chain joins TRBV28 to TRBJ2-6, with D possibly being TRBD1 (6 bases). Deletions cut 4 bases from V and 0 bases from J, with 19 bases between. This CDR3 has 19 amino acids. Germline CDR1 MDHEN, CDR2 SYDVKM. The DNA of the CDR3 is TGTGCCAGCAGTTCCAGGGTCCTGGGACAATCCTCTGGGGCCAACGTCCTGACTTTC. Encoded protein: CASSSRVLGQSSGANVLTF.

This chain links TRBV18 with TRBJ1-4; tentative D call: TRBD1 (6 bases). The CDR3 extends over 16 amino acids. Germline loops: CDR1 KGHSH, CDR2 LQKENI. The ends were cut back, 3 bases at V and 3 bases at J, with 14 bases in the middle. The CDR3 loop reads CASSPIRGAANEKLFF. CDR3 sequence (DNA): TGTGCCAGCTCACCCATTAGGGGGGCGGCTAATGAAAAACTGTTTTTT.

In this sample, this clonotype turned up many times. The chain is built from TRBV11-2 and TRBJ1-6; no definite D call. Trimming removed 5 bases at V and 8 bases at J, with 13 bases between. Germline CDR1 and CDR2: SGHAT and FQNNGV. The CDR3 spans 14 residues. The CDR3 protein is CASSPLGPHSPLHF. For the CDR3, the DNA is TGTGCCAGCAGCCCCCTAGGGCCCCATTCACCCCTCCACTTT. Looking up the rest from reference TRBV11-2 and TRBJ1-6 gives the full variable domain: EAGVAQSPRYKIIEKRQSVAFWCNPISGHATLYWYQQILGQGPKLLIQFQNNGVVDDSQLPKDRFSAERLKGVDSTLKIQPAKLEDSAVYLCASSPLGPHSPLHFGNGTRLTVT.

This clonotype was seen a few times. V gene TRBV4-2 combines with J gene TRBJ2-1; 10 bases align to TRBD1. Trimming took 5 bases from V and 7 from J; bases not matched to a gene: 8. The length of the CDR3 is 15 residues. CDR1 is LGHNA, CDR2 YNFKEQ, per germline. In DNA, the CDR3 is TGTGCCAGCAGCTTCCCCGGGACAGGGGAAAATGAGCAGTTCTTC. This encodes CASSFPGTGENEQFF.

The gene calls are TRBV6-1 and TRBJ2-1, with 8 bases that match TRBD1. The J segment lost 2 bases and the V segment lost 6 bases, leaving 6 bases of the junction unmatched. From germline, CDR1 is MNHNS and CDR2 SASEGT. This CDR3 contains 15 residues. CDR3 sequence reads: CASSGQGKTYNEQFF. The CDR3 DNA is TGTGCCAGCAGCGGACAGGGCAAGACCTACAATGAGCAGTTCTTC.

This clonotype was seen only a few times. In DNA, the CDR3 is TGTGCCAGTAGTGCCTCCTATGAGCAGTTCTTC. Encoded protein: CASSASYEQFF. This sequence joins TRBV19 and TRBJ2-1, with D unresolved. V lost 5 bases to trimming and J lost 8 bases, with 7 bases between them. The CDR3 is 11 amino acids. Germline V gene lookup returns CDR1 LNHDA and CDR2 SQIVND (reference sequence).

The rearrangement links TRBV12-3 or TRBV12-4 to TRBJ2-3; D is ambiguous. The CDR3 has 15 residues. V gave up 3 bases and J gave up 3 bases, with 13 bases separating them. The CDR3 DNA reads TGTGCCAGCAGTTTTAACCCGCCGAGAACAGATACGCAGTATTTT. This gives the protein CASSFNPPRTDTQYF.

This clonotype was seen at least ten times. The chain recombines TRBV7-6 with TRBJ2-3, with 11 bases lining up with TRBD2. Germline loops: CDR1 SGHVS, CDR2 FNYEAQ. The CDR3 has 16 amino acids. J lost 5 bases, V lost 6 bases, and 10 bases had no gene match. Here the CDR3 reads CASSWGLAERGDTQYF. CDR3 sequence (DNA): TGTGCCAGCAGTTGGGGACTAGCGGAAAGAGGAGATACGCAGTATTTT.

This chain joins TRBV20-1 and TRBJ2-7; 10 nucleotides agree with TRBD2. This CDR3 region has 13 residues. In germline, CDR1 is DFQATT, CDR2 SNEGSKA (reference sequence). V shed 3 bases and J 6 bases; nucleotides not matched to a gene: 5. The CDR3, as DNA: TGCAGTGCTAGGGTAGCGGGAGGACTCGAGCAGTACTTC. As protein: CSARVAGGLEQYF.

This clonotype was detected only a few times. The chain couples TRBV29-1 to TRBJ2-3; D call uncertain. Germline V gene data show CDR1 as SQVTM and CDR2 as ANQGSEA. V lost 6 bases to trimming and J lost 0 bases, with 16 bases between them. This CDR3 region has 15 residues. The CDR3, as DNA: TGCAGCGTCGGCGGTTACAGCTCTAGCACAGATACGCAGTATTTT. The encoded protein is CSVGGYSSSTDTQYF.

This clonotype showed up just a few times. The chain employs TRBV20-1 and TRBJ1-1; maybe TRBD1 (6 bases). Trimming stripped 3 bases from V and 10 bases from J, with 15 bases between. The CDR3 is made up of 12 amino acids. Germline V gene data show CDR1 as DFQATT and CDR2 as SNEGSKA (reference sequence). The CDR3 here is CSARGGGTGAFF. CDR3 nucleotides: TGCAGTGCTAGGGGAGGGGGAACGGGAGCTTTCTTT.

In this sample, this clonotype turned up once. DNA of the CDR3: TGTGCCACCACCCAGGCAGGATACGGGACACCAGACAATGAGCAGTTCTTC. The encoded protein is CATTQAGYGTPDNEQFF. This sequence joins TRBV3-1 and TRBJ2-1; TRBD1 is a possible D gene (6 bases). Germline V CDR1 and CDR2: LGHDT, YNNKEL (reference sequence). The CDR3 consists of 17 residues. V lost 10 bases and J lost 5, with 27 bases in between.

J is TRBJ2-1 and V is TRBV20-1; TRBD2 agrees at 11 bases. Germline loops: CDR1 DFQATT, CDR2 SNEGSKA (reference sequence). The V segment lost 2 bases and the J segment 9 bases; nucleotides outside the gene matches: 9. This CDR3 contains 15 residues. The CDR3 sequence: CSARLGSGGAGEQFF. CDR3 nucleotides: TGCAGTGCTAGATTAGGTAGCGGGGGGGCCGGTGAGCAGTTCTTC.

The chain uses TRBV3-1 and TRBJ2-7, with 7 nucleotides matching TRBD1. The length of the CDR3 is 15 residues. The junction had 4 bases not matched to a gene; V was cut back by 1 base and J by 1 base. The V gene's germline CDR1 is LGHDT and CDR2 YNNKEL (reference sequence). Here the CDR3 DNA reads TGTGCCAGCAGCCAAGTGGCAGGGGGTTCCTACGAGCAGTACTTC. This gives the protein CASSQVAGGSYEQYF.

In its sample, this clonotype was seen a few times. The rearrangement links TRBV7-9 to TRBJ2-1; 11 nucleotides align to TRBD1. CDR3 size: 14 residues. V lost 6 bases and J lost 8; bases outside the gene matches: 6. From germline, CDR1 is SEHNR and CDR2 FQNEAQ (reference sequence). DNA for the CDR3: TGTGCCAGCAGAGGACAGGGGGCGGGCGATGAGCAGTTCTTC. Protein sequence: CASRGQGAGDEQFF. The whole variable domain, filled in from reference TRBV7-9 and TRBJ2-1, reads DTGVSQNPRHKITKRGQNVTFRCDPISEHNRLYWYRQTLGQGPEFLTYFQNEAQLEKSRLLSDRFSAERPKGSFSTLEIQRTEQGDSAMYLCASRGQGAGDEQFFGPGTRLTVL.

Only a few counts were recorded for this clonotype. This chain connects TRBV15 to TRBJ2-1; 8 bases map to TRBD2. The CDR3 spans 17 residues. Per germline, CDR1 LNHNV and CDR2 YYDKDF (reference sequence). J was trimmed by 5 bases and V by 0 bases; bases with no gene match: 9. CDR3 sequence reads: CATSRERLAYLNNEQFF. The CDR3, as DNA: TGTGCCACCAGCAGAGAGCGACTAGCGTATCTAAACAATGAGCAGTTCTTC.

This clonotype was recorded a few times. V and J are TRBV6-4 and TRBJ2-1; D is uncertain. CDR3 size: 13 residues. CDR1 and CDR2 (germline): MRHNA, SNTAGT. V shed 0 bases and J shed 9 bases, with 9 bases lying between them. The CDR3 DNA follows: TGTGCCAGCAGTGACTCTTCCCAGTCTGAGCAGTTCTTC. Amino acid sequence: CASSDSSQSEQFF.

The sample holds many counts of this clonotype. This chain connects TRBV6-5 to TRBJ1-6; tentatively, D is TRBD1 (5 bases). The V gene's germline CDR1 is MNHEY and CDR2 SVGAGI. V was shortened by 2 bases and J by 9 bases, with 20 bases between the two germline ends. CDR3 length: 17 amino acids. The CDR3 DNA reads as TGTGCCAGCAGTTACGGGGGGGGAGGTCGGAGTTCTTCACCCCTCCACTTT. It encodes CASSYGGGGRSSSPLHF.

This clonotype came up many times. The missing conserved phenylalanine or tryptophan at the end of this CDR3 makes a read error likely. V and J are TRBV12-3 or TRBV12-4 and TRBJ2-1, with D perhaps matching TRBD2 (5 bases). The CDR3 has 15 residues. V was cut by 5 bases and J by 5 bases, with 16 bases left in between. The CDR3 region is CASSTRGLSNNEQFS. In DNA, the CDR3 is TGTGCCAGCAGTACCCGAGGGTTGTCCAACAATGAGCAGTTCTCC.

The rearrangement uses TRBV5-1 and TRBJ2-2, with TRBD1 matching over 9 bases. V lost 2 bases to trimming and J lost 4 bases; unmatched junction nucleotides: 6. The germline V gene has CDR1 SGHRS and CDR2 YFSETQ. The CDR3 is 16 residues long. Here the CDR3 reads CASSFGDRATTGELFF. The CDR3 DNA sequence: TGCGCCAGCAGCTTCGGGGACAGGGCTACCACCGGGGAGCTGTTTTTT.

This clonotype was seen only a few times. The chain is built from TRBV28 and TRBJ2-7; 7 bases are a match to TRBD2. Losses at the gene ends were 7 bases for V and 2 bases for J; bases not matched to a gene: 8. CDR1 MDHEN and CDR2 SYDVKM come from the germline V gene. The CDR3 is 14 amino acids. DNA of the CDR3: TGTGCCAGCACCGACGGCGGGAGCCCCTACGAGCAGTACTTC. Protein: CASTDGGSPYEQYF. Filled out from reference TRBV28 and TRBJ2-7, the complete variable domain reads DVKVTQSSRYLVKRTGEKVFLECVQDMDHENMFWYRQDPGLGLRLIYFSYDVKMKEKGDIPEGYSVSREKKERFSLILESASTNQTSMYLCASTDGGSPYEQYFGPGTRLTVT.

There are many counts of this clonotype. The V call is TRBV7-2, the J call TRBJ2-7; 7 nucleotides match TRBD1. V lost 5 bases and J lost 3; bases outside the gene matches: 7. The V gene's germline CDR1 is SGHTA and CDR2 FQGNSA. The CDR3 length is 14 residues. The CDR3 here is CASSPRTGSYEQYV. The DNA of the CDR3 is TGTGCCAGCAGCCCAAGGACAGGCAGCTACGAGCAGTACGTC.

The chain is built from TRBV27 and TRBJ1-2, with 7 positions matching TRBD1. With 2 bases clipped from V and 2 bases from J, the junction kept 2 bases outside the gene matches. This CDR3 is 14 amino acids long. In germline, CDR1 is MNHEY, CDR2 SMNVEV (reference sequence). CDR3 region: CASSLDRANYGYTF. CDR3 DNA: TGTGCCAGCAGTTTAGACAGGGCCAACTATGGCTACACCTTC.

The sample holds many counts of this clonotype. This sequence joins TRBV6-1 and TRBJ2-7; 13 nucleotides line up with TRBD2. Germline lookup yields CDR1 MNHNS and CDR2 SASEGT. Unmatched junction bases numbered 5, after V lost 7 bases and J lost 2 bases. The CDR3 loop spans 15 amino acids. CDR3 protein: CASTGTSGTTYEQYF. The CDR3 DNA follows: TGTGCCAGCACCGGGACTAGCGGGACTACCTACGAGCAGTACTTC.

The table lists this clonotype with a few counts. V gene TRBV11-2 combines with J gene TRBJ2-7; D remains ambiguous. Per the germline V gene, CDR1 is SGHAT and CDR2 is FQNNGV. There are 14 residues in the CDR3. Trimming left V 0 bases short and J 1 base short, with 7 bases between. The CDR3 DNA reads TGTGCCAGCAGCTTAGACTGGTTATCCTACGAGCAGTACTTC. Protein: CASSLDWLSYEQYF.

This clonotype showed up many times. The gene calls are TRBV12-3 or TRBV12-4 and TRBJ1-5; 9 nucleotides agree with TRBD1. The CDR3 spans 16 residues. V trimming: 4 bases; J trimming: 8 bases; junction bases outside the gene matches: 12. The CDR3 loop is CASSSKRQGVGKPQHF. The CDR3 region has the DNA TGTGCCAGCAGTTCGAAGCGACAGGGGGTTGGCAAGCCCCAGCATTTT.